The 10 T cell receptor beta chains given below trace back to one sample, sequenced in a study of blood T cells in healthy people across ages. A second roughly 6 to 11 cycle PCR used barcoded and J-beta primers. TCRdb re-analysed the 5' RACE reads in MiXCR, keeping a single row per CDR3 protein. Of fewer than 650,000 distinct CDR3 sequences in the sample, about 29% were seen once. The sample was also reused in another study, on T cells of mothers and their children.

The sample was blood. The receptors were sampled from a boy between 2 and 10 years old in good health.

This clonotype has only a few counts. The DNA for the CDR3 is TGTGCCAGCCTAGGACAGGACAACTATGGCTACACCTTC. Amino acids: CASLGQDNYGYTF. This chain uses TRBV10-3 with TRBJ1-2, with 7 bases that match TRBD1. V lost 10 bases to trimming and J lost 2 bases; unmatched junction nucleotides: 7. This CDR3 region has 13 residues. Germline CDR1 ENHRY, CDR2 SYGVKD.

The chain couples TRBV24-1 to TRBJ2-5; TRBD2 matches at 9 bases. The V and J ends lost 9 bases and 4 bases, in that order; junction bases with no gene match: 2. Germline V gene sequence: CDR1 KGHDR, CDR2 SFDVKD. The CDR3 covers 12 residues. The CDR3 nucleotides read TGTGCCACCTCTAGCGGGGCAGAGACCCAGTACTTC. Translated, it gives CATSSGAETQYF.

The CDR3 loop reads CAISEPSRGSNGYTF. The CDR3 bases are TGTGCCATCAGTGAGCCCAGTCGGGGGAGTAATGGCTACACCTTC. V gene TRBV10-3 combines with J gene TRBJ1-2; D is perhaps TRBD1 (5 bases). The CDR3 is 15 residues long. Germline values: CDR1 ENHRY, CDR2 SYGVKD. Trimming cost V 2 bases and J 6 bases, with 16 bases left between them.

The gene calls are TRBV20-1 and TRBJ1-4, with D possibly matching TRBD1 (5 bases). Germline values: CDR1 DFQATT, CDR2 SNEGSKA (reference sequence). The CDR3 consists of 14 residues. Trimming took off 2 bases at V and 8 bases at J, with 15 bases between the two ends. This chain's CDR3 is CSARSGGGDEKLFF. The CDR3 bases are TGCAGTGCTAGATCGGGGGGGGGTGACGAAAAACTGTTTTTT.

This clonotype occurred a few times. The CDR3 region is CASRLQGALTHSNQPQHF. CDR3 coding DNA: TGTGCCAGCAGACTGCAGGGGGCCCTAACCCATAGCAATCAGCCCCAGCATTTT. The chain carries TRBV12-3 or TRBV12-4 and TRBJ1-5, with 8 bases identical to TRBD1. This CDR3 comprises 18 residues. J was trimmed by 0 bases and V by 6 bases; bases with no gene match: 13.

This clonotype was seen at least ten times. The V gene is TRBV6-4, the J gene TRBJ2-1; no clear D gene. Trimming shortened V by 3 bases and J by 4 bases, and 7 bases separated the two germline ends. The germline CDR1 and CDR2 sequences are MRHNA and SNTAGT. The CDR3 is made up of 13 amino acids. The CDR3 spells CASSENSYNEQFF. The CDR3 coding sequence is TGTGCCAGCAGTGAGAACAGTTACAATGAGCAGTTCTTC.

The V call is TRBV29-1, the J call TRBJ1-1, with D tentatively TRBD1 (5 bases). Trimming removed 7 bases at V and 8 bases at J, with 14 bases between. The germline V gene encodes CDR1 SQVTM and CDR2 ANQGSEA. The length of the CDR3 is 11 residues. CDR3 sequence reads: CSGGIRGEAFF. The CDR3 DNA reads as TGCAGCGGGGGGATACGGGGGGAAGCTTTCTTT. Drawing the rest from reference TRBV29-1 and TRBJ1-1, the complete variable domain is SAVISQKPSRDICQRGTSLTIQCQVDSQVTMMFWYRQQPGQSLTLIATANQGSEATYESGFVIDKFPISRPNLTFSTLTVSNMSPEDSSIYLCSGGIRGEAFFGQGTRLTVV.

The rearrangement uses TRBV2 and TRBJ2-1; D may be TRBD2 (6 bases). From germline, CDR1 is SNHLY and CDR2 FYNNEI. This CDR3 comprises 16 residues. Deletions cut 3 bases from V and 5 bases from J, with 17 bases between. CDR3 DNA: TGTGCCAGCAGTGACCCCGGGAGTACTCAAAACAATGAGCAGTTCTTC. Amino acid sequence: CASSDPGSTQNNEQFF.

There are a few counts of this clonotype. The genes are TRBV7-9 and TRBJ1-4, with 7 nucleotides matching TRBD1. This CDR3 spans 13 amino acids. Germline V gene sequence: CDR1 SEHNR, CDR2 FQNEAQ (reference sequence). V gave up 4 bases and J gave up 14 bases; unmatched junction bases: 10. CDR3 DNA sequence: TGTGCCAGCAGCTCCTGGGACAGCTCGAGGCTGTTTTTT. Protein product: CASSSWDSSRLFF.

CDR3 loop: CASSLQTNYGYTF. For the CDR3, the DNA is TGTGCCAGCAGTCTCCAGACGAACTATGGCTACACCTTC. This sequence joins TRBV28 and TRBJ1-2; D not resolved. This CDR3 is 13 amino acids long. The germline gives CDR1 MDHEN, CDR2 SYDVKM. V was trimmed by 5 bases and J by 2 bases, leaving 9 bases between them.